This paragraph reports one TCR beta chain. CD45RO negativity and positive selection for CCR7 defined naive CD8 cells, a population that excluded terminally differentiated effector memory CD45RA+ cells. This table comes from immunoSEQ multiplex PCR, and its TCRdb copy is limited to in-frame clones, with some not included. The sample carries about 1.9 million clones, around 95% recorded once. These data originate in a study of shared clonotypes between healthy human individuals. As for the study in general: In total, the donors were a couple of women and a few men aged 18 to 49. CD4 naive cells filled three plates per donor, CD4 memory three, CD8 naive two and CD8 memory one.

Sequencing input: naive CD8+ T cells from PBMCs. The sequence was obtained from a man younger than 35 in good health. Some clones in this sample may be carry-over from other donors' samples.

The CDR3 spells CASSRMEGVDLDGYTF. Written as DNA, the CDR3 is TGTGCCAGCAGCCGAATGGAGGGGGTTGATCTGGATGGCTACACCTTC. V and J are TRBV7-6 and TRBJ1-2; TRBD1 might be the D (6 bases). The V and J ends lost 5 bases and 6 bases respectively, with 22 bases between them. This CDR3 is 16 amino acids long. The germline CDR1 and CDR2 sequences are SGHVS and FNYEAQ.